What follows are 20 T cell receptor beta chains derived from one specimen sequenced in a study of cytomegalovirus exposure and HLA in healthy donors. The PCR employed 60 Vbeta primers together with 13 Jbeta primers. The table came from immunoSEQ multiplex PCR; TCRdb's copy has only in-frame clones and leaves some out. The data show approximately 200,000 clones, approximately 80% seen once. Sample: PBMCs. These receptors were taken from a man aged 35 to 55 in good health and CMV-seronegative.

This chain joins TRBV11-2 and TRBJ1-1; TRBD1 is a possible D gene (6 bases). CDR1 SGHAT and CDR2 FQNNGV come from the germline V gene. This CDR3 is 13 amino acids long. The germline V and J ends were trimmed by 6 bases and 4 bases, with 12 bases remaining between them. The CDR3 DNA reads TGTGCCAGCAGGTTACAGGGTGGCACTGAAGCTTTCTTT. Amino acid sequence: CASRLQGGTEAFF.

The chain combines TRBV7-3 with TRBJ2-2; 8 positions match TRBD1. The germline gives CDR1 SGHTA, CDR2 FQGTGA. The CDR3 spans 15 residues. V shed 6 bases and J 1 base; nucleotides not matched to a gene: 4. CDR3 sequence: CASSPGTGNTGELFF. CDR3 nucleotides: TGTGCCAGCAGTCCCGGGACAGGGAACACCGGGGAGCTGTTTTTT.

The genes are TRBV9 and TRBJ1-2, with 11 bases aligning to TRBD1. The V gene end was trimmed by 6 bases and the J gene end by 6 bases; junction bases not matched to a gene: 7. Looked up from germline, CDR1 is SGDLS and CDR2 is YYNGEE. The CDR3 runs 14 residues. The CDR3 coding sequence is TGTGCCAGCAACGTGGGGGACAGGGGGGATGGCTACACCTTC. It yields the protein CASNVGDRGDGYTF.

The chain joins TRBV7-9 to TRBJ1-1; D possibly corresponds to TRBD1 (6 bases). The V end was cut by 5 bases, the J end by 11 bases, with 12 bases between. The CDR3 is 11 amino acids. From germline, CDR1 is SEHNR and CDR2 FQNEAQ (reference sequence). Here the CDR3 reads CASSPGRGAFF. The CDR3 DNA follows: TGTGCCAGCAGCCCTGGAAGGGGGGCTTTCTTT.

The rearrangement joins TRBV27 to TRBJ1-1; no definite D call. Germline CDR1 and CDR2: MNHEY and SMNVEV (reference sequence). CDR3 length equals 13 residues. V was trimmed by 2 bases and J by 5 bases, leaving 9 bases between them. The CDR3 sequence: CASSLGTQTEAFF. CDR3 in DNA: TGTGCCAGCAGTTTAGGCACGCAGACTGAAGCTTTCTTT.

The chain combines TRBV5-1 with TRBJ2-1; 9 nucleotides line up with TRBD2. The CDR3 contains 15 residues. The V and J ends lost 4 bases and 7 bases, in that order; junction bases with no gene match: 9. Per the germline V gene, CDR1 is SGHRS and CDR2 is YFSETQ. The CDR3 DNA reads as TGCGCCAGCAGCGCGACTAGCGGCACAGGGAATGAGCAGTTCTTC. Translating it yields CASSATSGTGNEQFF.

This clone was observed a handful of times. This rearrangement joins TRBV5-4 to TRBJ1-2, with TRBD1 identical over 7 bases. The germline gives CDR1 SGHNT, CDR2 YYREEE (reference sequence). The CDR3 consists of 14 residues. V trimming: 3 bases; J trimming: 2 bases; junction bases outside the gene matches: 4. CDR3: CASSSQGQNYGYTF. The DNA of the CDR3 is TGTGCCAGCAGCTCACAGGGACAGAACTATGGCTACACCTTC.

The rearrangement links TRBV4-3 to TRBJ1-2, with D possibly matching TRBD1 (6 bases). Trimming stripped 0 bases from V and 8 bases from J, with 19 bases between. Germline V CDR1 and CDR2: LGHNA, YSLEER. This CDR3 is 16 amino acids long. DNA for the CDR3: TGCGCCAGCAGCCAAGAATCGGGGGGAGGGGGTTACGGCTACACCTTC. It specifies CASSQESGGGGYGYTF.

The rearrangement links TRBV6-6 to TRBJ1-1; D unresolved. This CDR3 has 15 amino acids. CDR1 is MNHNY, CDR2 SVGAGI, per germline (reference sequence). V was cut by 4 bases and J by 5 bases, with 17 bases left in between. The CDR3 region has the DNA TGTGCCAGCAGTTCAGGACTAAGAGTCTGGACTGAAGCTTTCTTT. Its translation: CASSSGLRVWTEAFF.

The J gene is TRBJ2-1, the V gene TRBV5-1; TRBD1 is a possible D gene (5 bases). This CDR3 spans 17 amino acids. In germline, CDR1 is SGHRS, CDR2 YFSETQ. V dropped 0 bases and J dropped 2 bases, with 15 bases sitting between them. The CDR3 reads CASSLVVSQGTYNEQFF. CDR3 nucleotide sequence: TGCGCCAGCAGCTTGGTCGTGAGCCAGGGTACCTACAATGAGCAGTTCTTC.

This chain connects TRBV7-2 to TRBJ1-4; the D is unclear. CDR1 SGHTA and CDR2 FQGNSA come from the germline V gene. The CDR3 is 13 amino acids. Trimming removed 5 bases at V and 8 bases at J, with 12 bases between. CDR3 DNA: TGTGCCAGCAGCCCCCCCAACAGCGAAAAACTGTTTTTT. It encodes CASSPPNSEKLFF.

This chain connects TRBV13 to TRBJ2-1, with TRBD2 identical over 8 bases. Germline V gene data show CDR1 as PRHDT and CDR2 as FYEKMQ (reference sequence). The CDR3 sequence is 15 residues long. The J segment lost 8 bases and the V segment lost 7 bases, leaving 13 bases of the junction unmatched. CDR3 loop: CASILRGAGGHEQFF. CDR3 bases: TGTGCCAGCATTCTTCGGGGGGCGGGAGGACATGAGCAGTTCTTC.

This sequence joins TRBV30 and TRBJ2-1; D perhaps matches TRBD2 (6 bases). Germline V gene sequence: CDR1 GTSNPN, CDR2 SVGIG (reference sequence). V lost 8 bases, J lost 2 bases, and 10 bases lay in between. This CDR3 contains 12 residues. CDR3 nucleotide sequence: TGTGCCCTGGGGGGAGCCTACAATGAGCAGTTCTTC. This gives the protein CALGGAYNEQFF. Full variable domain (outside the CDR3, taken from reference TRBV30 and TRBJ2-1): SQTIHQWPATLVQPVGSPLSLECTVEGTSNPNLYWYRQAAGRGLQLLFYSVGIGQISSEVPQNLSASRPQDRQFILSSKKLLLSDSGFYLCALGGAYNEQFFGPGTRLTVL.

This chain links TRBV2 with TRBJ1-5; D is uncertain. The CDR3 spans 16 residues. V dropped 10 bases and J dropped 6 bases, with 25 bases sitting between them. Per germline, CDR1 SNHLY and CDR2 FYNNEI. CDR3 sequence: CATKPNGLYGIQPQHF. In DNA, the CDR3 is TGTGCCACGAAACCAAACGGTTTGTACGGGATTCAGCCCCAGCATTTT.

This clone was seen a single time. This chain links TRBV19 with TRBJ2-2; D unresolved. Germline CDR1 and CDR2: LNHDA and SQIVND (reference sequence). The CDR3 runs to 18 residues. Trimming removed 7 bases from V and 0 bases from J, with 21 bases in between. CDR3 region: CASTDGEAYYTNTGELFF. The CDR3 bases are TGTGCCAGTACCGACGGTGAAGCGTACTATACGAACACCGGGGAGCTGTTTTTT.

Note on this clone: The junction differs from germline at one of its ends, possibly a read error. V and J are TRBV7-9 and TRBJ2-7, with 11 bases matching TRBD1. This CDR3 region has 14 residues. Germline assignment: CDR1 SEHNR and CDR2 FQNEAQ (reference sequence). The CDR3 sequence is CSSSWTGGQDEQYF. CDR3 sequence (DNA): TGTTCCAGCAGTTGGACAGGGGGCCAAGACGAGCAGTACTTC.

This chain uses TRBV6-5 with TRBJ2-7, with TRBD2 as a possible D gene (6 bases). CDR1 MNHEY and CDR2 SVGAGI come from the germline V gene. CDR3 length equals 13 residues. The V and J ends lost 7 bases and 0 bases respectively, with 10 bases between them. CDR3 nucleotide sequence: TGTGCCAGCAATAGGGGAGGCTCCTACGAGCAGTACTTC. It encodes CASNRGGSYEQYF.

V usage is TRBV27 and J usage is TRBJ1-5; possible D gene TRBD1, 5 bases. V was clipped by 3 bases and J by 3 bases, with 12 bases between them. The CDR3 is 15 amino acids. Germline V lookup: CDR1 MNHEY, CDR2 SMNVEV (reference sequence). The CDR3: CASSFEDTHNQPQHF. The CDR3 DNA follows: TGTGCCAGCAGTTTTGAGGACACTCACAATCAGCCCCAGCATTTT.

V gene TRBV9 combines with J gene TRBJ2-5; D might be TRBD2 (7 bases). Germline V gene lookup returns CDR1 SGDLS and CDR2 YYNGEE. The V end lost 6 bases, the J end lost 1 base, and 19 bases lay between the germline ends. The CDR3 length is 16 residues. CDR3 protein: CASTRGGAGSQETQYF. Here the CDR3 DNA reads TGTGCCAGCACCAGAGGGGGGGCCGGTTCCCAAGAGACCCAGTACTTC.

The chain combines TRBV5-1 with TRBJ2-1; 12 bases fit TRBD2. Germline-derived CDR1 and CDR2 are SGHRS and YFSETQ. V gave up 5 bases and J gave up 2 bases; unmatched junction bases: 2. This CDR3 has 15 amino acids. CDR3 sequence (DNA): TGCGCCAGCAGACTAGCGGGAGGAACCTACAATGAGCAGTTCTTC. Its translation is CASRLAGGTYNEQFF.